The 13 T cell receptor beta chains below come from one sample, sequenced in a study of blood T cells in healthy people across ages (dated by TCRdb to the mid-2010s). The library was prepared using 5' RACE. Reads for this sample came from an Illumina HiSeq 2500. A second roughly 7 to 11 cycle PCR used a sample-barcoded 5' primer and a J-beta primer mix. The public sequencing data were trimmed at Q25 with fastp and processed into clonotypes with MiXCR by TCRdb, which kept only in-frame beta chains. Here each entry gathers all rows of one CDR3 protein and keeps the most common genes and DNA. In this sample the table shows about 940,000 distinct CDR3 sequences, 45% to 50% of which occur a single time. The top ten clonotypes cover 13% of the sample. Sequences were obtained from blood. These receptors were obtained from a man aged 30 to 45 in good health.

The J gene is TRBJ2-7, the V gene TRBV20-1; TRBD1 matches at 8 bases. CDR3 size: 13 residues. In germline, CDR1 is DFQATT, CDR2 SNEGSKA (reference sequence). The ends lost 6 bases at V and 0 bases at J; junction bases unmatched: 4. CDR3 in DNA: TGCAGTGCCAAGGACAGGGTCTCCTACGAGCAGTACTTC. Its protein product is CSAKDRVSYEQYF.

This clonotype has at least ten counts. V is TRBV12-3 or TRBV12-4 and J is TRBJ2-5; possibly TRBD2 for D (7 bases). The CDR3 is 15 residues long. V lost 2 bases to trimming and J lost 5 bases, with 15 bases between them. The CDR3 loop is CASSLRTGGTETQYF. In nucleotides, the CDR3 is TGTGCCAGCAGTTTAAGGACGGGGGGCACGGAGACCCAGTACTTC.

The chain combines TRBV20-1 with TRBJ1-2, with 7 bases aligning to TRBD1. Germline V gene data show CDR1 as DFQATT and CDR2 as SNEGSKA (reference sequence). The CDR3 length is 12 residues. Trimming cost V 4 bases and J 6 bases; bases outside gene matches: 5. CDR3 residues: CSATQGNDGYTF. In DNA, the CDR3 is TGCAGTGCTACACAGGGGAACGATGGCTACACCTTC.

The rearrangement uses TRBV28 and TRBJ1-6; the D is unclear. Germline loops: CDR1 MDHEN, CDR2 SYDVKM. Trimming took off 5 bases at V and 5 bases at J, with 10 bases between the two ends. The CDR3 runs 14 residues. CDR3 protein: CASSNHDNNSPLHF. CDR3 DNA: TGTGCCAGCAGTAACCATGACAATAATTCACCCCTCCACTTT.

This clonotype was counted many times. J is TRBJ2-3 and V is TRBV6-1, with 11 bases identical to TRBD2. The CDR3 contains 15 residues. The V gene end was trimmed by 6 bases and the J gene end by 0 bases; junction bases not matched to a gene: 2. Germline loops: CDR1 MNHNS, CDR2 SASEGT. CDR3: CASSRLAGSTDTQYF. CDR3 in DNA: TGTGCCAGCAGCCGACTAGCGGGGAGCACAGATACGCAGTATTTT.

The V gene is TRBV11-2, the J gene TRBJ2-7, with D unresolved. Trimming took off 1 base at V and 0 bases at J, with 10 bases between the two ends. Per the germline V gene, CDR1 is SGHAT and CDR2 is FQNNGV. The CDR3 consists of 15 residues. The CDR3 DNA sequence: TGTGCCAGCAGCTTAGGAGCGTGGAGCTCCTACGAGCAGTACTTC. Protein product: CASSLGAWSSYEQYF.

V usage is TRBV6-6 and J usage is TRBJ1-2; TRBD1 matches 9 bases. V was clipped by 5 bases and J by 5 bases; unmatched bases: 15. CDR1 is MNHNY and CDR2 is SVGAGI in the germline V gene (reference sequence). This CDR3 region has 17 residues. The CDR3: CASSQTGGRAPLYGYTF. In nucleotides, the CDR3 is TGTGCCAGCAGTCAAACAGGGGGCAGAGCACCTCTGTATGGCTACACCTTC.

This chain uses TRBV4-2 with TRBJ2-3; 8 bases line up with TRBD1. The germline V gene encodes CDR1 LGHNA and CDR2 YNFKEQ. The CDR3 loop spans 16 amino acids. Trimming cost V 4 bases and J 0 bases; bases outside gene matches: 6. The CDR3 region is CASSPQGASSTDTQYF. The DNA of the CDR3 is TGTGCCAGCAGCCCCCAGGGGGCGTCTAGCACAGATACGCAGTATTTT.

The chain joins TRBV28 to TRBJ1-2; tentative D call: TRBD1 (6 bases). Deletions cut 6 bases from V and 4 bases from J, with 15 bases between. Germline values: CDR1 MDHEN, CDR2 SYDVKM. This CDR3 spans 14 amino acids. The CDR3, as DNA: TGTGCCAGCAGGACGCCGGGGGCCGGCTATGGCTACACCTTC. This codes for CASRTPGAGYGYTF.

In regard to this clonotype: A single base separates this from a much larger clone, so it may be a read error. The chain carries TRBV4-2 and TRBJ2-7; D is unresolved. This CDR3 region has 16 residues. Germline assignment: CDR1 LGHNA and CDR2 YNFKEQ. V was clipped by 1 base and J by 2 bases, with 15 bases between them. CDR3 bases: TGTGCCAGCAGCCAAGTCGACACCCGGACGACCTACGAGCAGTACTTC. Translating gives CASSQVDTRTTYEQYF.

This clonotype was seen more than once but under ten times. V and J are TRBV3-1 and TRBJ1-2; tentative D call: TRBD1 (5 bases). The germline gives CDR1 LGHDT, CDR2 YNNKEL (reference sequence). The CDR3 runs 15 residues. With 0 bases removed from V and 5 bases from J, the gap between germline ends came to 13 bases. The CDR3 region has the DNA TGTGCCAGCAGCCAAGAACCGGTCAGGGCATATGGCTACACCTTC. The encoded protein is CASSQEPVRAYGYTF.

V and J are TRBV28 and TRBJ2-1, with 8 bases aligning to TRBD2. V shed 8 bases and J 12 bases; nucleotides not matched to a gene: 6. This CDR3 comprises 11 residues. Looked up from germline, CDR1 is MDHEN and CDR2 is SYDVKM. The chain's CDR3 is CASRASGGQFF. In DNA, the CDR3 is TGTGCCAGCCGAGCAAGCGGGGGGCAGTTCTTC.

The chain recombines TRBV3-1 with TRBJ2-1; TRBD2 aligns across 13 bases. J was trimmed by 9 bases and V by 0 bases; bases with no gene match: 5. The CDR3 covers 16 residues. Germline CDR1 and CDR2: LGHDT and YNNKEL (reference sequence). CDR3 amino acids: CASSQDWTSGGAEQFF. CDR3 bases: TGTGCCAGCAGCCAAGATTGGACTAGCGGGGGTGCTGAGCAGTTCTTC.